This T cell receptor (beta chain) was documented in a study of T cell repertoires in cytomegalovirus infection. As for the study in general: Matching HLA type and CMV infection were both indicated by public TCR beta signatures. Findings of the study overall: Cumulative frequency of public TCR beta families picked out carriers of CMV plus the relevant HLA. HLA-C-restricted TCR beta clonotypes specific for CMV led the ex vivo response.

In regard to this clonotype: Its antigen is not identified.

A single record per CDR3 protein comes from TCRdb applying MiXCR to the reads. This repertoire shows roughly 150,000 distinct CDR3 sequences, 20% to 25% found once; its top ten account for roughly 25%. Sequenced material: CD8+ T cells from cultured PBMCs, taken from culture after CMV antigen stimulation. The receptor's source is a human donor in good health (CMV status not recorded). Some clones in this sample may be carry-over from other donors' samples.

The CDR3 DNA follows: TGTGCCAGCAGCTTAAGGACAGGGTCTGCCTATGGCTACACCTTC. Translation: CASSLRTGSAYGYTF. V is TRBV11-1 and J is TRBJ1-2; 8 positions agree with TRBD1. Germline V lookup: CDR1 SGHAT, CDR2 FQDESV (reference sequence). J was trimmed by 4 bases and V by 2 bases; bases with no gene match: 6. The CDR3 contains 15 residues.